The sequence of this T cell receptor beta chain was determined in a study of T cells in Graves' hyperthyroidism and ophthalmopathy. This clonotype was found a few times. Germline values: CDR1 LNHDA, CDR2 SQIVND (reference sequence). Trimming pared 7 bases from V and 0 bases from J, leaving 10 bases between. The CDR3 loop spans 15 amino acids. From RNA transcripts, TCR beta CDR3 regions were amplified. The HTBI primer set served for first-round RT-PCR of the TCR CDR3. One entry per CDR3 protein, called by TCRdb with MiXCR from the multiplex PCR reads. The profile shows hundreds of thousands of distinct CDR3 sequences, under 45% of them singletons.

The J gene is TRBJ2-6, the V gene TRBV19, with D possibly matching TRBD1 (6 bases). The clonotype originates from a woman in her thirties or forties with Graves' hyperthyroidism. Sequenced input: blood. The CDR3 nucleotides are TGTGCCAGTACGGACAGCCGCTCTGGGGCCAACGTCCTGACTTTC. It is translated as CASTDSRSGANVLTF. The variable domain in full, completed from reference TRBV19 and TRBJ2-6, reads DGGITQSPKYLFRKEGQNVTLSCEQNLNHDAMYWYRQDPGQGLRLIYYSQIVNDFQKGDIAEGYSVSREKKESFPLTVTSAQKNPTAFYLCASTDSRSGANVLTFGAGSRLTVL.